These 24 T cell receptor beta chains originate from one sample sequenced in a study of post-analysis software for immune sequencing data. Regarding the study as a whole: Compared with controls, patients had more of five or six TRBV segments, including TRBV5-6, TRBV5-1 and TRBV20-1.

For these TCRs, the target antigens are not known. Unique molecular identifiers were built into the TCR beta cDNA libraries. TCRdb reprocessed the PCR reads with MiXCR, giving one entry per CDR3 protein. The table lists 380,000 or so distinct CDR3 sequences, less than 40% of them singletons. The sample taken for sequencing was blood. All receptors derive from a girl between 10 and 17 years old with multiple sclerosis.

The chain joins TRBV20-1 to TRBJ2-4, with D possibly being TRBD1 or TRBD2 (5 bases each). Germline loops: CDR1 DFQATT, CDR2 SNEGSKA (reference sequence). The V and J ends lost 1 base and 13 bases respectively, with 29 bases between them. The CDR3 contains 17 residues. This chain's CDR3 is CSARGGPLRSDLRGQYF. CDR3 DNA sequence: TGCAGTGCTAGAGGGGGCCCCCTCCGGTCCGACCTCAGAGGGCAGTACTTC.

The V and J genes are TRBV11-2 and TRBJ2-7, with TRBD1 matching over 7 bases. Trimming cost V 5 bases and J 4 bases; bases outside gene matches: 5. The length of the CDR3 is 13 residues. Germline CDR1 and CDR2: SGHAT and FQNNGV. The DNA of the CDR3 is TGTGCCAGCAGCCCCCAGACAGGGTACGAGCAGTACTTC. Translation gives CASSPQTGYEQYF.

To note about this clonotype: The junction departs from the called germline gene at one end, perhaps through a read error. DNA of the CDR3: TGTGCCAGCAGTGGGGGGGGCACCCAGGGCTACAATGGGCAGTTCTTC. Translating it yields CASSGGGTQGYNGQFF. This chain uses TRBV25-1 with TRBJ2-1, with D perhaps matching TRBD2 (7 bases). This CDR3 region has 16 residues. Germline V gives CDR1 MGHDK, CDR2 SYGVNS.

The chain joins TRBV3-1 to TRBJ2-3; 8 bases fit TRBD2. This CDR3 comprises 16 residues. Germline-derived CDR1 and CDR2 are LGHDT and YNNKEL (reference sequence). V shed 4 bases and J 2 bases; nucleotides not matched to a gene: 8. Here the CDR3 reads CASSPTAGGHTDTQYF. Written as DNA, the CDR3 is TGTGCCAGCAGCCCGACGGCGGGGGGCCACACAGATACGCAGTATTTT.

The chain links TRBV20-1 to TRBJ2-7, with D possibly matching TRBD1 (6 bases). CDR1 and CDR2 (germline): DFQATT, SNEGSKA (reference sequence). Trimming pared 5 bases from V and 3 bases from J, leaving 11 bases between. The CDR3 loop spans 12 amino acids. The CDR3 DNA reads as TGCAGTGCTGGTATGACAGGCTACGAGCAGTACTTC. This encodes CSAGMTGYEQYF.

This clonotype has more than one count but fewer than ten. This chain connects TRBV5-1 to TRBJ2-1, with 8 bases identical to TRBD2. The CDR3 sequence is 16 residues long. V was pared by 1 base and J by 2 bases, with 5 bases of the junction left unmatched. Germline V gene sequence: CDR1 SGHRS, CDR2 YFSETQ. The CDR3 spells CASSLRTGGAYNEQFF. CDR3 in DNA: TGCGCCAGCAGCTTGCGAACCGGGGGGGCCTACAATGAGCAGTTCTTC.

The DNA of the CDR3 is TGTGCCACCAGTGATTGGCAAGCGGACAGGGTCGCAGATACGCAGTATTTT. Its translation is CATSDWQADRVADTQYF. The chain couples TRBV24-1 to TRBJ2-3; 8 bases fit TRBD1. From germline, CDR1 is KGHDR and CDR2 SFDVKD. The CDR3 runs 17 residues. The trim removed 2 bases at V and 4 bases at J, leaving 10 bases unmatched.

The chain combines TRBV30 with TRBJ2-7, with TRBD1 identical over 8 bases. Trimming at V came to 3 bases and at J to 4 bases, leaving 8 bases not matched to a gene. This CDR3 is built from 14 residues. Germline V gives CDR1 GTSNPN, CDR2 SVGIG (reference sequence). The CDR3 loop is CAWRNQGAAYEQYF. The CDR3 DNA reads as TGTGCCTGGAGAAACCAGGGGGCCGCGTACGAGCAGTACTTC.

The CDR3 sequence: CASSLGLAFSSYNEQFF. The CDR3 region has the DNA TGTGCCAGCAGCCTCGGACTAGCGTTTAGCTCCTACAATGAGCAGTTCTTC. The V gene is TRBV11-2, the J gene TRBJ2-1, with 9 bases fitting TRBD2. V lost 5 bases and J lost 0; bases outside the gene matches: 8. This CDR3 has 17 residues. Germline V gene data show CDR1 as SGHAT and CDR2 as FQNNGV.

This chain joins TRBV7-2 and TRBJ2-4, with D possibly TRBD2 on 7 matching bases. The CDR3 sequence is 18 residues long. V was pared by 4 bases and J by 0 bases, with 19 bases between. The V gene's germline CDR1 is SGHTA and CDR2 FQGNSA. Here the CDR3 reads CASSSPPSGGGAKNIQYF. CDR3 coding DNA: TGTGCCAGCAGCTCGCCCCCCTCGGGGGGCGGAGCCAAAAACATTCAGTACTTC.

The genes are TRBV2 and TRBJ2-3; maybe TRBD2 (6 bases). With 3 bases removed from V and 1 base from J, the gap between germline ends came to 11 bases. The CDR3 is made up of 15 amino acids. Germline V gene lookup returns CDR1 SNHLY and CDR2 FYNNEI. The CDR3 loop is CASSDFGGGTDTQYF. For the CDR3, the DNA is TGTGCCAGCAGTGACTTCGGGGGAGGCACAGATACGCAGTATTTT.

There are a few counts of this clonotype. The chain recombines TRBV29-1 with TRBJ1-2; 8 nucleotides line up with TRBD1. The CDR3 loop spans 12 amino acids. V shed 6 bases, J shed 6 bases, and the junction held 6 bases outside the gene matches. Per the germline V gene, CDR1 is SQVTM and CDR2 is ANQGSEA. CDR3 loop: CSVPDRADGYTF. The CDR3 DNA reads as TGCAGCGTACCGGACAGGGCGGATGGCTACACCTTC.

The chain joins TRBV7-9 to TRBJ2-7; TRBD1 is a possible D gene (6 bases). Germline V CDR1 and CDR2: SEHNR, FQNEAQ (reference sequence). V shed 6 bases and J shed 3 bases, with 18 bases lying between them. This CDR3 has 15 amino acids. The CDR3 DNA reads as TGTGCCAGCAGTACAGAGACAGGTCGTGACTACGAGCAGTACTTC. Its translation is CASSTETGRDYEQYF.

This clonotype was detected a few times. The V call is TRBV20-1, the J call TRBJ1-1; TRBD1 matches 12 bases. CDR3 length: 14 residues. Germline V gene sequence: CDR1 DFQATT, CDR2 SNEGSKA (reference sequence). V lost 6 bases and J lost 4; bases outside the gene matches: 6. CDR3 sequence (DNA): TGCAGTGCATCCGGGACAGGGGGCTTCACTGAAGCTTTCTTT. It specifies CSASGTGGFTEAFF.

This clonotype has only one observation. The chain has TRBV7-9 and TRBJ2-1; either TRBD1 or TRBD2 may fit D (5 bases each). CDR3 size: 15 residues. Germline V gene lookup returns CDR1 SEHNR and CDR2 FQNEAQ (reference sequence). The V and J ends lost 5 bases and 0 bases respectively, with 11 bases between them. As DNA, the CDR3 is TGTGCCAGCAGCCCGCCGGGGCCCTCCTACAATGAGCAGTTCTTC. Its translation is CASSPPGPSYNEQFF. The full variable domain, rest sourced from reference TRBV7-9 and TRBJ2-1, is DTGVSQNPRHKITKRGQNVTFRCDPISEHNRLYWYRQTLGQGPEFLTYFQNEAQLEKSRLLSDRFSAERPKGSFSTLEIQRTEQGDSAMYLCASSPPGPSYNEQFFGPGTRLTVL.

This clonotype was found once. Here the CDR3 reads CASSQGDLSGRKTYEQYF. The DNA for the CDR3 is TGTGCCAGCAGCCAAGGAGACCTCAGCGGGCGGAAAACCTACGAGCAGTACTTC. The chain has TRBV4-2 and TRBJ2-7, with D perhaps TRBD2 (6 bases). This CDR3 has 18 amino acids. Germline V gene lookup returns CDR1 LGHNA and CDR2 YNFKEQ. V was clipped by 1 base and J by 2 bases, with 21 bases between them.

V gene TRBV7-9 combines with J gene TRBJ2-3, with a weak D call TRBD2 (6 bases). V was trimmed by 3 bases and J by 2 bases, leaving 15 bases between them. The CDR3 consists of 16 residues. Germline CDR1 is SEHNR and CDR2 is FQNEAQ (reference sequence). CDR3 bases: TGTGCCAGCAGCTTGCGAGTTTCGGGAGTCACAGATACGCAGTATTTT. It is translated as CASSLRVSGVTDTQYF. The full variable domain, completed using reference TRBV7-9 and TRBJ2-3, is DTGVSQNPRHKITKRGQNVTFRCDPISEHNRLYWYRQTLGQGPEFLTYFQNEAQLEKSRLLSDRFSAERPKGSFSTLEIQRTEQGDSAMYLCASSLRVSGVTDTQYFGPGTRLTVL.

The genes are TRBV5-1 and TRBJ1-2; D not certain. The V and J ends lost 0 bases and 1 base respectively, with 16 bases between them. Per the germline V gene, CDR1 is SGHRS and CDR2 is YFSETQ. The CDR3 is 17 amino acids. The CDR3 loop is CASSLDGRRNLNYGYTF. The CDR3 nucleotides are TGCGCCAGCAGCTTGGACGGGCGACGTAACCTTAACTATGGCTACACCTTC. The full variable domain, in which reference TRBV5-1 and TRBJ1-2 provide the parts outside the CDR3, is KAGVTQTPRYLIKTRGQQVTLSCSPISGHRSVSWYQQTPGQGLQFLFEYFSETQRNKGNFPGRFSGRQFSNSRSEMNVSTLELGDSALYLCASSLDGRRNLNYGYTFGSGTRLTVV.

In nucleotides, the CDR3 is TGTGCCAGCAGGCAAACCAGGCGAGAGACCCAGTACTTC. This gives the protein CASRQTRRETQYF. The chain has TRBV6-5 and TRBJ2-7; the D is unclear. The end of the DNA is better explained by TRBJ2-5, so the J call may be wrong. The CDR3 is 13 residues long. Germline-derived CDR1 and CDR2 are MNHEY and SVGAGI.

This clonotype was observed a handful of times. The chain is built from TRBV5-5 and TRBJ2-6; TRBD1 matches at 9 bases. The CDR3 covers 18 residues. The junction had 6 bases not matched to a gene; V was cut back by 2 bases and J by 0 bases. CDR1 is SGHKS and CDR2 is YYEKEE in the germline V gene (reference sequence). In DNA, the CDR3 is TGTGCCAGCAGCTTTAGGGGACAGGGTCCCTCTGGGGCCAACGTCCTGACTTTC. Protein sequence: CASSFRGQGPSGANVLTF.

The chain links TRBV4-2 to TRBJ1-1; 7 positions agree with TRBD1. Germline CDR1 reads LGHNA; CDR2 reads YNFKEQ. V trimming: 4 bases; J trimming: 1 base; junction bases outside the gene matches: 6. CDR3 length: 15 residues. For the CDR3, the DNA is TGTGCCAGCAGCCCACAACGGACAGGGAACACTGAAGCTTTCTTT. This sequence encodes CASSPQRTGNTEAFF.

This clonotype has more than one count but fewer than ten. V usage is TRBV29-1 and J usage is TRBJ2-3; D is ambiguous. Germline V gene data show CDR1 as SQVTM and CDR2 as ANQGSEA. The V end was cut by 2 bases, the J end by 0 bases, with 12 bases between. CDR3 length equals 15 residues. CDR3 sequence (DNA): TGCAGCGTTGAAAGGACCCCGACTAGCACAGATACGCAGTATTTT. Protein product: CSVERTPTSTDTQYF.

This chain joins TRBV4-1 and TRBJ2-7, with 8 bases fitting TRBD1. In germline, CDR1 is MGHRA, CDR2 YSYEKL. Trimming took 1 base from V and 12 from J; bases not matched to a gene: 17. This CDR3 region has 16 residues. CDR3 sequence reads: CASSQGPSGGSRARYF. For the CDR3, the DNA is TGCGCCAGCAGCCAAGGCCCCTCAGGGGGCTCCCGGGCCCGGTACTTC.

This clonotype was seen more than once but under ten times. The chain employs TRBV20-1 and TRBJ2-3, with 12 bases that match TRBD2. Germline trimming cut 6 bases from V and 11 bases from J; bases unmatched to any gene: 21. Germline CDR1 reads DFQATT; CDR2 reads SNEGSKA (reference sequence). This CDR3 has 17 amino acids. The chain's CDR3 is CSATTSGGQAGTGMQYF. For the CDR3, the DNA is TGCAGTGCCACAACTAGCGGGGGGCAGGCGGGGACAGGTATGCAGTATTTT.